The clone carrying this T cell receptor (beta chain) was recorded at least ten times. Its cognate antigen is unknown. These data originate in a study of T cells in Graves' hyperthyroidism and ophthalmopathy. Active moderate-to-severe ophthalmopathy, Clinical Activity Score at least 3, NOSPECS at least 4, under 3 months' duration. PBMCs stemmed from approximately 10 ml fresh peripheral blood. Trimming took off 2 bases at V and 4 bases at J, with 15 bases between the two ends. The CDR3 consists of 15 residues. Germline assignment: CDR1 SGHAT and CDR2 FQDESV (reference sequence). RNA transcripts gave rise to amplified TCR beta CDR3 regions. Carried out on the TCR CDR3, a first-round RT-PCR used the HTBI primer set. TCRdb reprocessed the multiplex PCR reads with MiXCR, giving one entry per CDR3 protein. Found here are around 600,000 distinct CDR3 sequences, approximately 15% of them singletons; the top ten hold approximately 13%.

General study points: Among clonotypes expanded in thyroid above 0.001, most were also found in blood.

The origin of this receptor is a woman aged 45-59 years with Graves' ophthalmopathy. The rearrangement uses TRBV11-1 and TRBJ2-7; D perhaps matches TRBD2 (6 bases). The sequenced sample consisted of blood. This CDR3 is CASSLMGLIDYEQYF. The CDR3 nucleotides are TGTGCCAGCAGCTTAATGGGACTGATTGATTACGAGCAGTACTTC. The variable domain in full, completed from reference TRBV11-1 and TRBJ2-7, reads EAEVAQSPRYKITEKSQAVAFWCDPISGHATLYWYRQILGQGPELLVQFQDESVVDDSQLPKDRFSAERLKGVDSTLKIQPAELGDSAMYLCASSLMGLIDYEQYFGPGTRLTVT.